Each of the 17 T cell receptor beta chains below was sequenced from the same sample in a study of blood T cell repertoires in COVID-19. The protocol was immunoSEQ multiplex PCR, while the TCRdb copy is restricted to in-frame clones and leaves out a portion. The table has about 280,000 clones, around 83% seen once. Sample: PBMCs or T cells enriched from blood (not recorded which). The source of these receptors is a man aged 40-49 years who had been exposed to COVID-19.

This chain connects TRBV5-6 to TRBJ1-2; 11 bases match TRBD1. This CDR3 is 14 amino acids long. V shed 1 base and J 8 bases; nucleotides not matched to a gene: 4. Germline V gene lookup returns CDR1 SGHDT and CDR2 YYEEEE. The CDR3 loop is CASSLSGTGGGYTF. The CDR3 DNA is TGTGCCAGCAGCTTGTCGGGGACAGGGGGAGGCTACACCTTC.

The chain recombines TRBV9 with TRBJ2-3, with D tentatively TRBD2 (6 bases). Germline assignment: CDR1 SGDLS and CDR2 YYNGEE. The length of the CDR3 is 15 residues. V was shortened by 0 bases and J by 0 bases, with 8 bases between the two germline ends. The CDR3 DNA follows: TGTGCCAGCAGCGTAGAGGGGACTAGCACAGATACGCAGTATTTT. Translating gives CASSVEGTSTDTQYF.

This rearrangement joins TRBV11-3 to TRBJ2-1; TRBD2 matches at 8 bases. This CDR3 contains 13 residues. J was trimmed by 12 bases and V by 5 bases; bases with no gene match: 9. Germline V gene sequence: CDR1 SGHNT, CDR2 YENEEA. The chain's CDR3 is CASSQSSGMGQFF. CDR3 nucleotide sequence: TGTGCCAGCAGCCAGAGTAGCGGGATGGGGCAGTTCTTC.

CDR3: CASSETGVGTQYF. The CDR3 region has the DNA TGTGCCAGCAGTGAAACAGGGGTTGGGACCCAGTACTTC. This chain uses TRBV6-1 with TRBJ2-5; 7 nucleotides agree with TRBD1. Germline-derived CDR1 and CDR2 are MNHNS and SASEGT. J gave up 7 bases and V 2 bases, and 4 bases lay outside the gene matches. This CDR3 comprises 13 residues.

The chain carries TRBV24-1 and TRBJ1-1; TRBD1 might be the D (6 bases). The CDR3 extends over 14 amino acids. Trimming shortened V by 7 bases and J by 6 bases, and 17 bases separated the two germline ends. Per germline, CDR1 KGHDR and CDR2 SFDVKD. The CDR3 loop reads CATRGRQGGPEAFF. DNA of the CDR3: TGTGCCACCAGGGGCCGTCAAGGGGGACCTGAAGCTTTCTTT.

The rearrangement links TRBV6-5 to TRBJ1-6; D is uncertain. Trimming removed 11 bases from V and 7 bases from J, with 18 bases in between. The CDR3 spans 14 residues. Per the germline V gene, CDR1 is MNHEY and CDR2 is SVGAGI. CDR3 sequence reads: CAAAGSQVNSPLHF. The CDR3, as DNA: TGTGCCGCTGCGGGGTCTCAAGTGAATTCACCCCTCCACTTT.

This chain joins TRBV6-5 and TRBJ1-1; weak D call: TRBD1 (5 bases). V dropped 5 bases and J dropped 1 base, with 11 bases sitting between them. The CDR3 sequence is 14 residues long. Germline V gives CDR1 MNHEY, CDR2 SVGAGI. CDR3 nucleotides: TGTGCCAGCAGTATGACAGCACAGAACACTGAAGCTTTCTTT. It specifies CASSMTAQNTEAFF.

This clone turned up a few times. V gene TRBV27 combines with J gene TRBJ1-5; maybe TRBD1 (6 bases). The CDR3 is 16 residues long. Germline V gene data show CDR1 as MNHEY and CDR2 as SMNVEV (reference sequence). Trimming took 10 bases from V and 1 from J, leaving 20 bases between them. Here the CDR3 DNA reads TGTGCCACCCGCGGCGTGGGGGCCATAAGCAATCAGCCCCAGCATTTT. Residues: CATRGVGAISNQPQHF.

This chain's CDR3 is CSVEDAGPSEAFF. Written as DNA, the CDR3 is TGCAGCGTTGAAGATGCGGGCCCGTCGGAGGCTTTCTTT. The chain recombines TRBV29-1 with TRBJ1-1; D unresolved. The germline gives CDR1 SQVTM, CDR2 ANQGSEA. V dropped 0 bases and J dropped 11 bases, with 16 bases sitting between them. CDR3 length equals 13 residues.

The chain has TRBV19 and TRBJ2-7; 10 bases align to TRBD1. V was clipped by 8 bases and J by 4 bases; unmatched bases: 11. There are 15 residues in the CDR3. CDR1 is LNHDA, CDR2 SQIVND, per germline (reference sequence). The CDR3 DNA sequence: TGTGCCAGTGCTAGGTTTGGACAGGGGGTTTACGAGCAGTACTTC. This codes for CASARFGQGVYEQYF.

V gene TRBV5-5 combines with J gene TRBJ2-3; TRBD2 is a possible D gene (6 bases). Trimming left V 4 bases short and J 2 bases short, with 14 bases between. CDR1 and CDR2 from the germline V gene are SGHKS and YYEKEE (reference sequence). CDR3 length: 15 amino acids. The CDR3 nucleotides read TGTGCCAGCAGCCGGACTACTACTTACACAGATACGCAGTATTTT. Protein sequence: CASSRTTTYTDTQYF.

The V and J genes are TRBV19 and TRBJ1-2; D gene ambiguous. V lost 5 bases and J lost 5, with 9 bases in between. Germline CDR1 reads LNHDA; CDR2 reads SQIVND (reference sequence). The CDR3 consists of 12 residues. CDR3 sequence (DNA): TGTGCCAGTAGTCCCAGCGGGTATGGCTACACCTTC. Translation: CASSPSGYGYTF.

The rearrangement joins TRBV5-4 to TRBJ1-4; D is ambiguous. The CDR3 covers 15 residues. Trimming pared 5 bases from V and 5 bases from J, leaving 16 bases between. Germline values: CDR1 SGHNT, CDR2 YYREEE (reference sequence). The CDR3 sequence is CASSSSSRGNEKLFF. The DNA for the CDR3 is TGTGCCAGCAGTTCATCTTCACGCGGGAATGAAAAACTGTTTTTT.

The J gene is TRBJ2-7, the V gene TRBV30, with a tentative D call TRBD2 (7 bases). This CDR3 is 12 amino acids long. Germline values: CDR1 GTSNPN, CDR2 SVGIG (reference sequence). V was trimmed by 4 bases and J by 6 bases, leaving 13 bases between them. The CDR3 region is CAWMRGRGEQYF. The CDR3 nucleotides read TGTGCCTGGATGCGGGGGCGAGGCGAGCAGTACTTC.

The chain combines TRBV27 with TRBJ1-1, with D unresolved. The V end lost 3 bases, the J end lost 11 bases, and 19 bases lay between the germline ends. This CDR3 comprises 14 residues. Looked up from germline, CDR1 is MNHEY and CDR2 is SMNVEV (reference sequence). CDR3: CASSFGGEPGGAFF. CDR3 DNA sequence: TGTGCCAGCAGTTTCGGCGGGGAACCTGGCGGGGCTTTCTTT.

The V call is TRBV5-1, the J call TRBJ2-1; tentatively, D is TRBD2 (7 bases). This CDR3 spans 17 amino acids. CDR1 and CDR2 (germline): SGHRS, YFSETQ. Between the trimmed V and J ends, which lost 3 bases and 3 bases, there was a span of 19 bases. This CDR3 reads CASSWGLTSARYNEQFF. CDR3 DNA sequence: TGCGCCAGCAGCTGGGGGCTTACTAGCGCCCGCTACAATGAGCAGTTCTTC.

The gene calls are TRBV7-8 and TRBJ2-5; TRBD2 matches at 11 bases. Germline assignment: CDR1 SGHVS and CDR2 FQNEAQ. V gave up 5 bases and J gave up 1 base; unmatched junction bases: 12. The CDR3 covers 18 residues. CDR3 sequence: CASSLRGSGRAAQETQYF. Written as DNA, the CDR3 is TGTGCCAGCAGCCTCCGGGGTAGCGGGAGGGCGGCCCAAGAGACCCAGTACTTC.